This TCR beta chain was captured in a study of T cells in localized non-small cell lung cancer. Study-level points and caveats: Adjacent lung tissue had a median approximately 57 of the top 100 clones found in the tumor. Sequencing was restricted to one tumor region; therefore, heterogeneity remains possible. Of the tissues analyzed, uninvolved adjacent lung showed maximal T cell clonality, greater than tumor. Those with higher blood T cell density had longer overall survival.

CDR1 and CDR2 (germline): SGHDT, YYEEEE. This CDR3 is 16 amino acids long. After removal of 2 bases from V and 4 bases from J, the junction contained 10 bases not matched to a gene. Comment on this clone: Its antigen is unidentified.

The data were produced by immunoSEQ multiplex PCR, yet TCRdb's version contains in-frame clones alone and is incomplete. The table shows around 100,000 clones, with about nine tenths occurring only once. The chain employs TRBV5-6 and TRBJ2-7; 9 bases align to TRBD1. The clonotype originates from a man between 40 and 70 years old with stage I squamous cell lung carcinoma. Sequenced material: peripheral blood, taken before any cancer treatment. In DNA, the CDR3 is TGTGCCAGCAGCTTAACTGTAGGGACAGGGTCGTACGAGCAGTACTTC. Protein product: CASSLTVGTGSYEQYF.